These 30 T cell receptor beta chains share one sample of origin, sequenced in a study of blood T cell repertoires in COVID-19. Measured with immunoSEQ multiplex PCR; TCRdb has only the in-frame clones, and not every one. Among some 130,000 clones listed, roughly three quarters were seen once. The sequenced sample consisted of peripheral blood. The receptor source for this set is a woman aged 70-85 years with acute or convalescent COVID-19.

The chain uses TRBV5-5 and TRBJ1-2; 8 bases line up with TRBD1. V gave up 3 bases and J gave up 4 bases; unmatched junction bases: 11. The length of the CDR3 is 16 residues. From germline, CDR1 is SGHKS and CDR2 YYEKEE (reference sequence). DNA for the CDR3: TGTGCCAGCAGCTCGGGACAGGCAAGGTCGGGCTATGGCTACACCTTC. Its protein product is CASSSGQARSGYGYTF.

The chain combines TRBV7-2 with TRBJ2-3, with 8 nucleotides matching TRBD2. The V gene's germline CDR1 is SGHTA and CDR2 FQGNSA. V lost 4 bases to trimming and J lost 0 bases; unmatched junction nucleotides: 9. The CDR3 extends over 17 amino acids. CDR3: CASSSDLLAGSTDTQYF. The CDR3 bases are TGTGCCAGCAGCTCTGACCTTCTAGCGGGTAGCACAGATACGCAGTATTTT. Together with reference TRBV7-2 and TRBJ2-3, the CDR3 gives the full variable domain: GAGVSQSPSNKVTEKGKDVELRCDPISGHTALYWYRQSLGQGLEFLIYFQGNSAPDKSGLPSDRFSAERTGGSVSTLTIQRTQQEDSAVYLCASSSDLLAGSTDTQYFGPGTRLTVL.

This clone was observed a single time. The V call is TRBV28, the J call TRBJ2-2, with unresolved D. This CDR3 has 12 residues. With 5 bases removed from V and 5 bases from J, the gap between germline ends came to 6 bases. The germline gives CDR1 MDHEN, CDR2 SYDVKM. The DNA for the CDR3 is TGTGCCAGCAGTCTAACTACCGGGGAGCTGTTTTTT. Protein sequence: CASSLTTGELFF.

The chain combines TRBV6-1 with TRBJ2-7; TRBD2 matches at 11 bases. The V gene's germline CDR1 is MNHNS and CDR2 SASEGT. The CDR3 is made up of 16 amino acids. The J segment lost 1 base and the V segment lost 0 bases, leaving 2 bases of the junction unmatched. The CDR3 DNA follows: TGTGCCAGCAGTGAAGCGTTAGCGGGGGGGTCCTACGAGCAGTACTTC. This sequence encodes CASSEALAGGSYEQYF.

The rearrangement links TRBV3-1 (or the pseudogene TRBV3-2) to TRBJ1-2; 11 nucleotides line up with TRBD1. V dropped 1 base and J dropped 4; count of bases not matched to a gene: 5. Looked up from germline, CDR1 is LGHDT and CDR2 is YNNKEL (reference sequence). The CDR3 loop spans 16 amino acids. The CDR3 bases are TGTGCCAGCAGCCAAGCGGGACAGGGGGTTGGCTATGGCTACACCTTC. This translates into CASSQAGQGVGYGYTF.

The chain employs TRBV21-1 and TRBJ2-5; the D call TRBD2 from the table was never checked on the DNA. TRBV21-1 is described as a pseudogene. The CDR3 contains 15 residues. The CDR3: CASNKTRTTQETQYF. The CDR3 DNA sequence: TGTGCCAGCAACAAGACAAGGACTACCCAAGAGACCCAGTACTTC.

V gene TRBV18 combines with J gene TRBJ2-2; 13 bases fit TRBD2. The CDR3 totals 16 residues. The J segment lost 4 bases and the V segment lost 6 bases, leaving 5 bases of the junction unmatched. The V gene's germline CDR1 is KGHSH and CDR2 LQKENI. For the CDR3, the DNA is TGTGCCAGCTCTCTTAGGACTAGCGGGAGCACCGGGGAGCTGTTTTTT. This encodes CASSLRTSGSTGELFF.

This clone was recorded a few times. The V and J genes are TRBV5-1 and TRBJ2-1; possibly TRBD2 for D (6 bases). The CDR3 has 15 residues. V shed 4 bases and J shed 4 bases, with 15 bases lying between them. The V gene's germline CDR1 is SGHRS and CDR2 YFSETQ. The CDR3 here is CASSISGTAYNEQFF. CDR3 bases: TGCGCCAGCAGCATCTCCGGGACTGCTTACAATGAGCAGTTCTTC.

The genes are TRBV9 and TRBJ1-6; D is unclear. The V end lost 6 bases, the J end lost 4 bases, and 8 bases lay between the germline ends. The CDR3 consists of 13 residues. Germline V gene data show CDR1 as SGDLS and CDR2 as YYNGEE. CDR3 in DNA: TGTGCCAGCACCACAGATTATAATTCACCCCTCCACTTT. Translated: CASTTDYNSPLHF.

V usage is TRBV4-1 and J usage is TRBJ2-2; tentatively, D is TRBD1 (5 bases). This CDR3 comprises 17 residues. V was cut by 1 base and J by 3 bases, with 15 bases left in between. CDR1 MGHRA and CDR2 YSYEKL come from the germline V gene. CDR3 bases: TGCGCCAGCAGCCAAGTTCTAGGGGCCGCGGACACCGGGGAGCTGTTTTTT. It encodes CASSQVLGAADTGELFF.

The rearrangement uses TRBV7-2 and TRBJ1-6; 8 bases agree with TRBD1. CDR3 size: 14 residues. Germline lookup yields CDR1 SGHTA and CDR2 FQGNSA. Losses at the gene ends were 4 bases for V and 10 bases for J; bases not matched to a gene: 6. The CDR3 sequence is CASSSGQGQSPLHF. The CDR3 DNA sequence: TGTGCCAGCAGCTCCGGACAGGGCCAATCACCCCTCCACTTT.

The V gene is TRBV30, the J gene TRBJ2-2; no reliable D call. This CDR3 comprises 14 residues. Germline-derived CDR1 and CDR2 are GTSNPN and SVGIG (reference sequence). With 3 bases removed from V and 0 bases from J, the gap between germline ends came to 8 bases. CDR3 in DNA: TGTGCCTGGAGAGATGGCACGAACACCGGGGAGCTGTTTTTT. The encoded protein is CAWRDGTNTGELFF.

CDR3 in amino acids: CASSHDLAGDANTGELFF. CDR3 DNA: TGCGCCAGCAGCCACGATCTAGCGGGGGACGCGAACACCGGGGAGCTGTTTTTT. This rearrangement joins TRBV4-3 to TRBJ2-2, with TRBD2 matching over 10 bases. This CDR3 has 18 amino acids. Looked up from germline, CDR1 is LGHNA and CDR2 is YSLEER. V dropped 3 bases and J dropped 0; count of bases not matched to a gene: 7.

This clone occurred once. The chain combines TRBV5-6 with TRBJ1-2; TRBD1 aligns across 8 bases. V lost 1 base to trimming and J lost 8 bases; unmatched junction nucleotides: 7. CDR1 is SGHDT, CDR2 YYEEEE, per germline. The CDR3 has 14 amino acids. CDR3 residues: CASSLRDRGHGYTF. The CDR3 coding sequence is TGTGCCAGCAGCTTGAGAGACAGGGGTCACGGCTACACCTTC. Together with reference TRBV5-6 and TRBJ1-2, the CDR3 gives the full variable domain: DAGVTQSPTHLIKTRGQQVTLRCSPKSGHDTVSWYQQALGQGPQFIFQYYEEEERQRGNFPDRFSGHQFPNYSSELNVNALLLGDSALYLCASSLRDRGHGYTFGSGTRLTVV.

This clone was seen ten or more times. The J gene is TRBJ2-2, the V gene TRBV2, with no clear D. The length of the CDR3 is 14 residues. The germline gives CDR1 SNHLY, CDR2 FYNNEI. The germline V and J ends were trimmed by 2 bases and 3 bases, with 7 bases remaining between them. This chain's CDR3 is CASSETVDTGELFF. Written as DNA, the CDR3 is TGTGCCAGCAGTGAAACGGTGGACACCGGGGAGCTGTTTTTT.

This clone was found a few times. The chain employs TRBV7-9 and TRBJ1-5, with 9 bases aligning to TRBD1. Trimming removed 5 bases from V and 4 bases from J; junction bases left unmatched: 9. Germline V gene sequence: CDR1 SEHNR, CDR2 FQNEAQ (reference sequence). This CDR3 is 16 amino acids long. The DNA for the CDR3 is TGTGCCAGCAGCCCAAGTTCGACAGGGGGAAATCAGCCCCAGCATTTT. Residues: CASSPSSTGGNQPQHF.

The rearrangement links TRBV19 to TRBJ1-2, with TRBD1 identical over 8 bases. V gave up 4 bases and J gave up 6 bases; unmatched junction bases: 10. Germline CDR1 and CDR2: LNHDA and SQIVND (reference sequence). This CDR3 region has 15 residues. CDR3 sequence: CASSTLNDRGHGYTF. Here the CDR3 DNA reads TGTGCCAGTAGTACCCTTAATGACAGGGGCCATGGCTACACCTTC.

The rearrangement joins TRBV5-4 to TRBJ2-3, with 11 bases matching TRBD2. This CDR3 has 16 amino acids. V lost 0 bases and J lost 6; bases outside the gene matches: 6. Germline V lookup: CDR1 SGHNT, CDR2 YYREEE (reference sequence). This CDR3 is CASSLVLAGARDTQYF. Here the CDR3 DNA reads TGTGCCAGCAGCTTGGTACTAGCGGGGGCCAGGGATACGCAGTATTTT.

CDR3 loop: CATSDSGLAGGNEQFF. The CDR3 DNA reads as TGTGCCACCAGTGACTCGGGACTAGCGGGGGGGAACGAGCAGTTCTTC. This sequence joins TRBV24-1 and TRBJ2-1, with TRBD2 identical over 16 bases. The germline V gene has CDR1 KGHDR and CDR2 SFDVKD. The CDR3 contains 16 residues. Unmatched junction bases numbered 6, after V lost 4 bases and J lost 10 bases.

This clone was seen once. V usage is TRBV7-9 and J usage is TRBJ1-2; 7 nucleotides line up with TRBD1. Germline values: CDR1 SEHNR, CDR2 FQNEAQ (reference sequence). This CDR3 has 14 amino acids. With 5 bases clipped from V and 4 bases from J, the junction kept 7 bases outside the gene matches. In DNA form, the CDR3 reads TGTGCCAGCAGCCCCCGACAGGGCCTCTATGGCTACACCTTC. Amino acids: CASSPRQGLYGYTF.

This chain connects TRBV5-5 to TRBJ1-2; D unresolved. This CDR3 has 13 amino acids. Per the germline V gene, CDR1 is SGHKS and CDR2 is YYEKEE (reference sequence). V was shortened by 0 bases and J by 7 bases, with 10 bases between the two germline ends. Here the CDR3 DNA reads TGTGCCAGCAGCTTGGAACAGCTCGCTGGCTACACCTTC. This codes for CASSLEQLAGYTF.

The table lists this clone with a few counts. V is TRBV5-4 and J is TRBJ2-2; 10 bases line up with TRBD1. Trimming at V came to 0 bases and at J to 3 bases, leaving 2 bases not matched to a gene. CDR1 and CDR2 from the germline V gene are SGHNT and YYREEE (reference sequence). The CDR3 is made up of 16 amino acids. The CDR3 loop is CASSLGTGGYTGELFF. CDR3 bases: TGTGCCAGCAGCTTGGGGACAGGGGGTTACACCGGGGAGCTGTTTTTT. Based on the CDR3 plus reference TRBV5-4 and TRBJ2-2, the full variable domain is ETGVTQSPTHLIKTRGQQVTLRCSSQSGHNTVSWYQQALGQGPQFIFQYYREEENGRGNFPPRFSGLQFPNYSSELNVNALELDDSALYLCASSLGTGGYTGELFFGEGSRLTVL.

This clone was detected only once. The V and J genes are TRBV5-1 and TRBJ2-3; D gene ambiguous. From germline, CDR1 is SGHRS and CDR2 YFSETQ. The CDR3 spans 15 residues. Trimming shortened V by 0 bases and J by 0 bases, and 8 bases separated the two germline ends. CDR3 in DNA: TGCGCCAGCAGCTTGGTGCCTACTAGCACAGATACGCAGTATTTT. Translating gives CASSLVPTSTDTQYF.

This chain connects TRBV29-1 to TRBJ2-7; tentatively, D is TRBD1 (6 bases). V was shortened by 5 bases and J by 2 bases, with 10 bases between the two germline ends. This CDR3 spans 12 amino acids. Germline assignment: CDR1 SQVTM and CDR2 ANQGSEA. The CDR3 loop is CSVTGQTYEQYF. CDR3 DNA: TGCAGCGTTACGGGACAAACCTACGAGCAGTACTTC.

The chain recombines TRBV6-5 with TRBJ1-3; unclear D gene. Looked up from germline, CDR1 is MNHEY and CDR2 is SVGAGI. This CDR3 region has 13 residues. Trimming removed 5 bases at V and 4 bases at J, with 9 bases between. The DNA of the CDR3 is TGTGCCAGCAGTCCCGGTTTAGGAAACACCATATATTTT. It specifies CASSPGLGNTIYF.

V usage is TRBV28 and J usage is TRBJ1-2, with D perhaps TRBD1 (5 bases). The length of the CDR3 is 13 residues. From germline, CDR1 is MDHEN and CDR2 SYDVKM. V lost 5 bases to trimming and J lost 8 bases, with 15 bases between them. The CDR3: CASSGRQGRGYTF. Here the CDR3 DNA reads TGTGCCAGCAGTGGACGTCAGGGTAGGGGCTACACCTTC.

The chain employs TRBV2 and TRBJ2-5; D unclear. Germline CDR1 reads SNHLY; CDR2 reads FYNNEI. The ends were cut back, 7 bases at V and 1 base at J, with 13 bases in the middle. There are 14 residues in the CDR3. The CDR3 sequence: CASIRERGQETQYF. CDR3 DNA sequence: TGTGCCAGCATTAGAGAGAGAGGCCAAGAGACCCAGTACTTC. Full variable domain (outside the CDR3, taken from reference TRBV2 and TRBJ2-5): EPEVTQTPSHQVTQMGQEVILRCVPISNHLYFYWYRQILGQKVEFLVSFYNNEISEKSEIFDDQFSVERPDGSNFTLKIRSTKLEDSAMYFCASIRERGQETQYFGPGTRLLVL.

This chain joins TRBV6-5 and TRBJ1-1, with TRBD1 matching 8 bases. The germline V gene encodes CDR1 MNHEY and CDR2 SVGAGI. The CDR3 spans 13 residues. V shed 5 bases, J shed 7 bases, and the junction held 6 bases outside the gene matches. DNA for the CDR3: TGTGCCAGCAGTCCAGGGGGCCCAATTGAAGCTTTCTTT. Amino acids: CASSPGGPIEAFF.

This clone was counted many times. The V call is TRBV5-6, the J call TRBJ1-2; TRBD1 might be the D (5 bases). This CDR3 region has 13 residues. V lost 4 bases and J 3 bases, leaving 10 bases between the germline ends. The germline V gene encodes CDR1 SGHDT and CDR2 YYEEEE. The CDR3 bases are TGTGCCAGCAGCACCGGCAGGGACTATGGCTACACCTTC. Translation gives CASSTGRDYGYTF.

V usage is TRBV7-9 and J usage is TRBJ2-1, with 11 nucleotides matching TRBD2. Germline trimming cut 4 bases from V and 7 bases from J; bases unmatched to any gene: 9. Looked up from germline, CDR1 is SEHNR and CDR2 is FQNEAQ (reference sequence). The CDR3 totals 16 residues. Written as DNA, the CDR3 is TGTGCCAGCAGCTCCCAGACTAGCGGGAAAACGAATGAGCAGTTCTTC. Protein sequence: CASSSQTSGKTNEQFF. The variable domain in full, with the rest retrieved from reference TRBV7-9 and TRBJ2-1, is DTGVSQNPRHKITKRGQNVTFRCDPISEHNRLYWYRQTLGQGPEFLTYFQNEAQLEKSRLLSDRFSAERPKGSFSTLEIQRTEQGDSAMYLCASSSQTSGKTNEQFFGPGTRLTVL.